This T cell receptor (beta chain) was sequenced for a study of early T cells in non-severe SARS-CoV-2 infection. For this clonotype: Possible read error: a much larger clone is one base away. The conserved final phenylalanine or tryptophan is absent from the CDR3, which likely points to a read error.

Tagging with unique molecular identifiers was applied to individual cDNA molecules. TCRdb redid the calling of the 5' RACE reads with MiXCR, one entry per CDR3 protein. The sample shows some 71,000 distinct CDR3 sequences, roughly 12% of them seen only once. The J segment lost 9 bases and the V segment lost 2 bases, leaving 16 bases of the junction unmatched. The CDR3 has 18 amino acids. The germline V gene has CDR1 LGHDT and CDR2 YNNKEL (reference sequence). The receptor's source is an adult who was a healthcare worker with PCR-confirmed SARS-CoV-2 infection or an uninfected control (not recorded which). Input material: whole blood. The chain carries TRBV3-1 and TRBJ2-7; 13 bases agree with TRBD2. CDR3 nucleotides: TGTGCCAGCAGCCAAAAGACTAGCGGGAGGACCCACGTTTCTTGGCAGTACTCC. Protein sequence: CASSQKTSGRTHVSWQYS.